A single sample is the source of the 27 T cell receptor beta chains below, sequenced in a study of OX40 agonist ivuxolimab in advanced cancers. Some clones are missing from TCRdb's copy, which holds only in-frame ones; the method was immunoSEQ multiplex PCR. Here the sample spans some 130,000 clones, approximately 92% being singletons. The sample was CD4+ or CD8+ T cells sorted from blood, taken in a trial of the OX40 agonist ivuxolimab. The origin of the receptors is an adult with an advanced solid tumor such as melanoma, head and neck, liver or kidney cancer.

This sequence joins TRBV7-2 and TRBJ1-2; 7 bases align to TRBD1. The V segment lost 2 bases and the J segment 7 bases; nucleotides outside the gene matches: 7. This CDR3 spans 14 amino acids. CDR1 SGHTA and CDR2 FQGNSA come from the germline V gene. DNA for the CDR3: TGTGCCAGCAGCTTAAGTAGACAGGGAAGTGGCTACACCTTC. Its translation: CASSLSRQGSGYTF. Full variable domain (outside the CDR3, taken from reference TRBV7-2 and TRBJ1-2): GAGVSQSPSNKVTEKGKDVELRCDPISGHTALYWYRQSLGQGLEFLIYFQGNSAPDKSGLPSDRFSAERTGGSVSTLTIQRTQQEDSAVYLCASSLSRQGSGYTFGSGTRLTVV.

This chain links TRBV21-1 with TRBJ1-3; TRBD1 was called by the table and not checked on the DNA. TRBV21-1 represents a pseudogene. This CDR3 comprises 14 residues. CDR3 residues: CARSRGNSGNTIYF. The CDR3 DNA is TGTGCCAGAAGCAGGGGCAACTCTGGAAACACCATATATTTT.

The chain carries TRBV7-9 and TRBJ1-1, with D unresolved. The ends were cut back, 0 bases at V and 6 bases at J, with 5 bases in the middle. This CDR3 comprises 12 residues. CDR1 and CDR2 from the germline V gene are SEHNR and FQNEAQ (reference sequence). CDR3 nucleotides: TGTGCCAGCAGCTTAGCGATACCTGAAGCTTTCTTT. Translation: CASSLAIPEAFF.

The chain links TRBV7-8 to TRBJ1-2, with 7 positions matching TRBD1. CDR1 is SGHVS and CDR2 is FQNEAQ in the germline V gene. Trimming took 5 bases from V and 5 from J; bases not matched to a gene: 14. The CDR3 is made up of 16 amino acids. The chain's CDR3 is CASSVGAQGEGYGYTF. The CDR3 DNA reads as TGTGCCAGCAGCGTCGGGGCTCAGGGGGAGGGATATGGCTACACCTTC. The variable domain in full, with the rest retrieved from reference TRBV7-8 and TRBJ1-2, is GAGVSQSPRYKVAKRGQDVALRCDPISGHVSLFWYQQALGQGPEFLTYFQNEAQLDKSGLPSDRFFAERPEGSVSTLKIQRTQQEDSAVYLCASSVGAQGEGYGYTFGSGTRLTVV.

CDR3: CASSPPVAGHTDTQYF. The CDR3, as DNA: TGTGCCAGCTCACCACCTGTTGCGGGGCACACAGATACGCAGTATTTT. J is TRBJ2-3 and V is TRBV18; TRBD2 might be the D (6 bases). This CDR3 is 16 amino acids long. Deletions cut 0 bases from V and 2 bases from J, with 12 bases between. The germline gives CDR1 KGHSH, CDR2 LQKENI.

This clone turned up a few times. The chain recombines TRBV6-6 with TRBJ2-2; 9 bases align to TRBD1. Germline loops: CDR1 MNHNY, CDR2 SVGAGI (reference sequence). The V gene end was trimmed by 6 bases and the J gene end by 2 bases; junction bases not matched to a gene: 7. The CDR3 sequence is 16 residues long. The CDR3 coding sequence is TGTGCCAGCAGATCACCGGGACAGGGTAACACCGGGGAGCTGTTTTTT. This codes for CASRSPGQGNTGELFF.

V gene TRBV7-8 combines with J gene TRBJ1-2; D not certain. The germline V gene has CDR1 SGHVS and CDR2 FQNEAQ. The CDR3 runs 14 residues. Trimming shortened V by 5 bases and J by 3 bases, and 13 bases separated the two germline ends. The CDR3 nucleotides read TGTGCCAGCAGCCCGGGCCTAGGAGACTATGGCTACACCTTC. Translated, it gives CASSPGLGDYGYTF. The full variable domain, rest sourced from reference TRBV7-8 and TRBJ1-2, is GAGVSQSPRYKVAKRGQDVALRCDPISGHVSLFWYQQALGQGPEFLTYFQNEAQLDKSGLPSDRFFAERPEGSVSTLKIQRTQQEDSAVYLCASSPGLGDYGYTFGSGTRLTVV.

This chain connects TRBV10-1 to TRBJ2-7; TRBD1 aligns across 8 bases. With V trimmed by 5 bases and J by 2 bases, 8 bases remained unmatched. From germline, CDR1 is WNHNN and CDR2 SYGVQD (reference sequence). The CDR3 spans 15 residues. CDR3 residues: CASSTHRDRTYEQYF. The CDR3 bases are TGCGCCAGCAGTACCCACCGGGACAGGACCTACGAGCAGTACTTC.

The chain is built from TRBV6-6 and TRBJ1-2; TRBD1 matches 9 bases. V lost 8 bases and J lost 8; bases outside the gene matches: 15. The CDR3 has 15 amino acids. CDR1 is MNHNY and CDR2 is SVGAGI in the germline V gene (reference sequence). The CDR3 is CASGDEQGALLGYTF. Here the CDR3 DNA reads TGTGCCAGCGGCGATGAACAGGGGGCTCTCTTAGGCTACACCTTC.

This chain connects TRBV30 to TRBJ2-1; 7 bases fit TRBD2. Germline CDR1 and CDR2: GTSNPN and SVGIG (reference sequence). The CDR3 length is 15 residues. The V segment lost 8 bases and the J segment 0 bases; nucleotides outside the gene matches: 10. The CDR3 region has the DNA TGTGCCGGGGGGGAGGGGAGGAACTCCTACAATGAGCAGTTCTTC. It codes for CAGGEGRNSYNEQFF.

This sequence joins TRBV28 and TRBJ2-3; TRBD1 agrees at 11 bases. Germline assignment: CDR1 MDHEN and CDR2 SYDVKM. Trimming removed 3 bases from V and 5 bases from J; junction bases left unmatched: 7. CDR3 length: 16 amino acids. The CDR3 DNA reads TGTGCCAGCAGTTTGTGGGGACAGGGGGGACAAGATACGCAGTATTTT. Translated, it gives CASSLWGQGGQDTQYF.

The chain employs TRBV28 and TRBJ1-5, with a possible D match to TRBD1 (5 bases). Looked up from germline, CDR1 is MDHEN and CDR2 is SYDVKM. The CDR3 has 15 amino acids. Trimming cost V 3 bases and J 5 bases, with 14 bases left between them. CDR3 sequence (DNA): TGTGCCAGCAGTTTGAAGGGACGTTTAGATCAGCCCCAGCATTTT. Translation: CASSLKGRLDQPQHF.

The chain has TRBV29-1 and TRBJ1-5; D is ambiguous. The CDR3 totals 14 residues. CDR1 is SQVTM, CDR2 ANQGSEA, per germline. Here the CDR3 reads CGKAGLWINQPQHF. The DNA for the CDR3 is TGCGGAAAAGCGGGCCTATGGATCAATCAGCCCCAGCATTTT.

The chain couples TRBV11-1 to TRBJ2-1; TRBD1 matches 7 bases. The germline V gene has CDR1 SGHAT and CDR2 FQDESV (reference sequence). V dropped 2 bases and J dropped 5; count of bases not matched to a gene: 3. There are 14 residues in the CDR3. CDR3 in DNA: TGTGCCAGCAGCTTATTGGGACAGAACAATGAGCAGTTCTTC. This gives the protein CASSLLGQNNEQFF. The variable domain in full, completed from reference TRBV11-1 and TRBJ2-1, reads EAEVAQSPRYKITEKSQAVAFWCDPISGHATLYWYRQILGQGPELLVQFQDESVVDDSQLPKDRFSAERLKGVDSTLKIQPAELGDSAMYLCASSLLGQNNEQFFGPGTRLTVL.

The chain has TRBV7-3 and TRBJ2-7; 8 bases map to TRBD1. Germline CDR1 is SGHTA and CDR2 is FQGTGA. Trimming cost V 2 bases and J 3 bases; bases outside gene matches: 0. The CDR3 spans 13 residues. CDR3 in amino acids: CASSLDRGYEQYF. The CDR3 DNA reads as TGTGCCAGCAGCTTAGACAGGGGCTACGAGCAGTACTTC.

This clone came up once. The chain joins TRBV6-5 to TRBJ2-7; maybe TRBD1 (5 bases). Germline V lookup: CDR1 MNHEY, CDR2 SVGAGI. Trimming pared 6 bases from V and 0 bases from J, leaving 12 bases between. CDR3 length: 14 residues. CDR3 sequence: CASSPTASSYEQYF. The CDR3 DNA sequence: TGTGCCAGCAGCCCGACAGCTAGCTCCTACGAGCAGTACTTC.

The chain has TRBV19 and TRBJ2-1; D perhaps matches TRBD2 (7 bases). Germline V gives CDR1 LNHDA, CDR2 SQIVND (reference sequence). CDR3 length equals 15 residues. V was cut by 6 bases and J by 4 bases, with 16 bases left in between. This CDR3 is CASRPAGASYNEQFF. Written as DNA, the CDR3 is TGTGCCAGTAGACCCGCGGGGGCGAGTTACAATGAGCAGTTCTTC.

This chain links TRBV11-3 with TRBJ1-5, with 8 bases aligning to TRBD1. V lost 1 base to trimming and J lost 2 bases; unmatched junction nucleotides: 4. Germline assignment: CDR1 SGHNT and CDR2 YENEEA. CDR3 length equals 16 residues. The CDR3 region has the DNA TGTGCCAGCAGCTTAGGACAGGGGCGGGGCAATCAGCCCCAGCATTTT. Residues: CASSLGQGRGNQPQHF.

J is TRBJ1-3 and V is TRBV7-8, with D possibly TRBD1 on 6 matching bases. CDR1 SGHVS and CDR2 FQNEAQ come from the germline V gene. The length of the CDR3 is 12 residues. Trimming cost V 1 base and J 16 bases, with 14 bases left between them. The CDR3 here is CASSLVTGVFYF. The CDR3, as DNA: TGTGCCAGCAGCTTAGTGACAGGCGTCTTCTATTTT.

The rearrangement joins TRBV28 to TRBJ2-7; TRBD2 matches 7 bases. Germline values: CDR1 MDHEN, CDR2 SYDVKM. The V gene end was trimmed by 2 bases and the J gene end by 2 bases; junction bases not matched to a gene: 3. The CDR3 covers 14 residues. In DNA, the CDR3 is TGTGCCAGCAGTTTAGGGACTATCACCTACGAGCAGTACTTC. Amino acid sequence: CASSLGTITYEQYF.

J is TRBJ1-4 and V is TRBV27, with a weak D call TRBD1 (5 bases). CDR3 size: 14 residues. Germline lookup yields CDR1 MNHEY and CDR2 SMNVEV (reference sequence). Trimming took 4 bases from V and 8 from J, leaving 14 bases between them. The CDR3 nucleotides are TGTGCCAGCAGTTGGAGACAGCGAGGAGAAAAACTGTTTTTT. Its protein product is CASSWRQRGEKLFF.

CDR3 nucleotide sequence: TGTGCCAGCAGCATAACAGGGGGGAACACTGAAGCTTTCTTT. Its protein product is CASSITGGNTEAFF. V gene TRBV7-9 combines with J gene TRBJ1-1; 8 bases are shared with TRBD1. The CDR3 has 14 residues. In germline, CDR1 is SEHNR, CDR2 FQNEAQ (reference sequence). J gave up 1 base and V 5 bases, and 3 bases lay outside the gene matches.

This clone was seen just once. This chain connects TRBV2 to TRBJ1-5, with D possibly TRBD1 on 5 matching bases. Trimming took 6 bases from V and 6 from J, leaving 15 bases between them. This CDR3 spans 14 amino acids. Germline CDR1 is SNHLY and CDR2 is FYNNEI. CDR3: CASRTVGESQPQHF. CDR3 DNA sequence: TGTGCCAGCAGAACCGTAGGGGAATCTCAGCCCCAGCATTTT.

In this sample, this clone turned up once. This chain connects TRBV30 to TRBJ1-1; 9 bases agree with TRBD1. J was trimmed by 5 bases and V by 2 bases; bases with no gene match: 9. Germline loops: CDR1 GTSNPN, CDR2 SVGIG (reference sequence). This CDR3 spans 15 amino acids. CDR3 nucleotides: TGTGCCTGGAGTCCTAAGGACAGGGGAAGTACTGAAGCTTTCTTT. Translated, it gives CAWSPKDRGSTEAFF.

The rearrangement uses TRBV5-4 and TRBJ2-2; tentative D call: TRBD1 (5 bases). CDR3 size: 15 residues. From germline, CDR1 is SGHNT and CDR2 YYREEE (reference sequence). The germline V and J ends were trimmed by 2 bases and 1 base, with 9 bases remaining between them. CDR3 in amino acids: CASSLNTGNTGELFF. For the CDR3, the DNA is TGTGCCAGCAGCTTAAACACAGGGAACACCGGGGAGCTGTTTTTT.

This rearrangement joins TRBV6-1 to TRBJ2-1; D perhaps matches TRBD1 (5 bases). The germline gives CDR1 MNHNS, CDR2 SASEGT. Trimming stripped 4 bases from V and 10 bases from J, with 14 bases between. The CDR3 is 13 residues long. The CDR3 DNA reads TGTGCCAGCAGTGTCGAAGGGGCGCGGGAGCAGTTCTTC. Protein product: CASSVEGAREQFF.

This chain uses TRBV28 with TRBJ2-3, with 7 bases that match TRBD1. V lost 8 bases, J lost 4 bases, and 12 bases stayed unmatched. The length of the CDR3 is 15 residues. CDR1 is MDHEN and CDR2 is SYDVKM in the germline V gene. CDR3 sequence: CASLPGGVVPDTQYF. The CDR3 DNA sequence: TGTGCCAGCCTTCCAGGGGGAGTAGTTCCAGATACGCAGTATTTT.